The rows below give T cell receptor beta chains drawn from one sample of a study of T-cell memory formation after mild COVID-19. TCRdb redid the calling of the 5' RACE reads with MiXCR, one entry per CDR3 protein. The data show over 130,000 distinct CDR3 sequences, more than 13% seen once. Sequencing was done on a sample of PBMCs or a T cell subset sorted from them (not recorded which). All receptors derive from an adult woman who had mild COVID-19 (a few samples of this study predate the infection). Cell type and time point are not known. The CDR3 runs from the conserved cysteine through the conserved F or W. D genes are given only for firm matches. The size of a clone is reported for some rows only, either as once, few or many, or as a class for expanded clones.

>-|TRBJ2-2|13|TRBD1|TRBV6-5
CASSPGGIGELFF
TGTGCCAGCAGTCCAGGGGGCATCGGGGAGCTGTTTTTT
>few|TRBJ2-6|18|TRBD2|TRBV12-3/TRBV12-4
CASSVTSGTFSGANVLTF
TGTGCCAGCAGTGTGACTAGCGGGACCTTCTCTGGGGCCAACGTCCTGACTTTC
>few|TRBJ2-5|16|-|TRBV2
CASSEHDVGVQETQYF
TGTGCCAGCAGTGAGCATGATGTTGGAGTCCAAGAGACCCAGTACTTC
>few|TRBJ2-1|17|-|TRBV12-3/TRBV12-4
CASSFPGATSSYNEQFF
TGTGCCAGCAGTTTTCCAGGAGCGACGAGCTCCTACAATGAGCAGTTCTTC
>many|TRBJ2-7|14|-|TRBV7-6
CASSSAQHSYEQYF
TGTGCCAGCAGCTCCGCCCAGCATTCCTACGAGCAGTACTTC
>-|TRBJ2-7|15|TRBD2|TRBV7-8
CASSYPGLAADEQYF
TGTGCCAGCAGCTATCCGGGACTAGCCGCGGACGAGCAGTACTTC
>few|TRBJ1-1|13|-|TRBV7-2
CASSLLGNTEAFF
TGTGCCAGCAGCCTGTTGGGGAACACTGAAGCTTTCTTT
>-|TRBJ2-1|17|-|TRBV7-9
CASRRDPGRRDYNEQFF
TGTGCCAGCAGACGAGATCCGGGCCGCAGGGACTACAATGAGCAGTTCTTC
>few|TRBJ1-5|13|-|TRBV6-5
CASSYTGNQPQHF
TGTGCCAGCAGTTACACCGGGAATCAGCCCCAGCATTTT
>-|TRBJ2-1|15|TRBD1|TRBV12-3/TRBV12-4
CASSPTGLEVHEQFF
TGTGCCAGCAGTCCGACAGGGTTGGAGGTCCATGAGCAGTTCTTC